Presented here are 26 T cell receptor beta chains from one specimen sequenced in a study of post-analysis software for immune sequencing data (dated by TCRdb to the mid-2010s). General conclusions and limits of the study: Significantly higher frequencies in patients than in controls were found for about 5 TRBV segments, including TRBV5-6, TRBV5-1 and TRBV20-1.

The library was generated by PCR. The listed sequencing device is Illumina HiSeq 2500. Unique molecular identifiers were incorporated into TCR beta cDNA libraries to reduce PCR and sequencing biases. Clones were called with MiXCR by TCRdb after fastp trimmed the public reads at Q25, and only in-frame beta chains were retained. Merged by CDR3 protein, the rows form single entries marked with the most common genes and DNA. A total of a few hundred thousand distinct CDR3 sequences appear in this sample, 40% to 55% of them only once. The top ten clonotypes cover over 10% of the sample. What these receptors recognize is not known. The sequenced material came from blood. Receptor source: a girl between 5 and 17 years old with multiple sclerosis.

The V gene is TRBV6-5, the J gene TRBJ2-5; possibly TRBD1 or TRBD2 for D (5 bases each). The J call may be wrong; the DNA end is better matched by TRBJ2-7. CDR3 size: 13 residues. Germline CDR1 reads MNHEY; CDR2 reads SVGAGI. CDR3 sequence: CASTPFGGYEQYF. In DNA, the CDR3 is TGTGCCAGCACCCCCTTTGGGGGATACGAGCAGTACTTC.

The rearrangement uses TRBV7-6 and TRBJ2-7; the match to TRBD1 covers 7 bases. There are 14 residues in the CDR3. V lost 5 bases, J lost 2 bases, and 6 bases stayed unmatched. Germline assignment: CDR1 SGHVS and CDR2 FNYEAQ. The CDR3 spells CASSPGGQTYEQYF. For the CDR3, the DNA is TGTGCCAGCAGCCCAGGGGGACAGACCTACGAGCAGTACTTC.

This chain links TRBV9 with TRBJ1-5; TRBD1 matches at 11 bases. Germline CDR1 and CDR2: SGDLS and YYNGEE. The CDR3 is made up of 17 amino acids. The J segment lost 5 bases and the V segment lost 0 bases, leaving 7 bases of the junction unmatched. The CDR3, as DNA: TGTGCCAGCAGCGTAGTCCCGTCGGGACAGGGGGATCAGCCCCAGCATTTT. Encoded protein: CASSVVPSGQGDQPQHF.

The chain links TRBV7-8 to TRBJ2-7; no clear D gene. The CDR3 runs to 11 residues. The germline gives CDR1 SGHVS, CDR2 FQNEAQ. Trimming cost V 4 bases and J 5 bases, with 6 bases left between them. The chain's CDR3 is CASSSRDEQYF. For the CDR3, the DNA is TGTGCCAGCAGCTCCCGGGACGAGCAGTACTTC.

This clonotype was counted only a few times. The chain employs TRBV3-1 and TRBJ2-1; TRBD1 is a possible D gene (6 bases). The V end was cut by 1 base, the J end by 6 bases, with 16 bases between. The CDR3 length is 16 residues. Germline V gene sequence: CDR1 LGHDT, CDR2 YNNKEL (reference sequence). The CDR3 protein is CASSQVPGAGANEQFF. DNA for the CDR3: TGTGCCAGCAGCCAAGTCCCAGGGGCTGGGGCCAATGAGCAGTTCTTC.

In this sample, this clonotype turned up a few times. The chain is built from TRBV11-1 and TRBJ2-5; 7 positions match TRBD1. The last part of the DNA fits TRBJ2-7 better; the J call may be wrong. Germline lookup yields CDR1 SGHAT and CDR2 FQDESV (reference sequence). The CDR3 sequence is 16 residues long. CDR3 sequence reads: CASSTGQFGPYREQYF. The CDR3 bases are TGTGCCAGCAGCACGGGACAGTTTGGTCCATACCGCGAGCAGTACTTC.

Here the CDR3 DNA reads TGCAGTGCGACCTGGCCCGTGGACGAGCAGTACTTC. Translated, it gives CSATWPVDEQYF. The J gene is TRBJ2-7, the V gene TRBV20-1; D is undetermined. CDR1 and CDR2 (germline): DFQATT, SNEGSKA (reference sequence). Trimming took 6 bases from V and 5 from J, leaving 14 bases between them. The CDR3 has 12 amino acids.

V and J are TRBV6-6 and TRBJ2-7; D gene ambiguous. Trimming cost V 8 bases and J 4 bases, with 9 bases left between them. Germline lookup yields CDR1 MNHNY and CDR2 SVGAGI (reference sequence). CDR3 length: 11 residues. CDR3 nucleotide sequence: TGTGCCAGCGGGGAACGGTACGAGCAGTACTTC. Protein: CASGERYEQYF.

This clonotype was detected a few times. The chain links TRBV10-3 to TRBJ1-2; 8 nucleotides match TRBD1. The germline CDR1 and CDR2 sequences are ENHRY and SYGVKD. The CDR3 has 16 amino acids. The V segment lost 3 bases and the J segment 5 bases; nucleotides outside the gene matches: 11. CDR3 sequence reads: CAISDGEQGERYGYTF. The DNA for the CDR3 is TGTGCCATCAGTGATGGGGAACAGGGGGAGAGGTATGGCTACACCTTC.

The V gene is TRBV7-9, the J gene TRBJ2-7; possibly TRBD1 for D (5 bases). The CDR3 sequence is 14 residues long. Germline V gives CDR1 SEHNR, CDR2 FQNEAQ (reference sequence). V was clipped by 5 bases and J by 6 bases, with 17 bases between them. Written as DNA, the CDR3 is TGTGCCAGCAGCCATCCGACAGCGCTGGGCGAGCAGTACTTC. It is translated as CASSHPTALGEQYF. Supplemented by reference TRBV7-9 and TRBJ2-7, the full variable domain reads DTGVSQNPRHKITKRGQNVTFRCDPISEHNRLYWYRQTLGQGPEFLTYFQNEAQLEKSRLLSDRFSAERPKGSFSTLEIQRTEQGDSAMYLCASSHPTALGEQYFGPGTRLTVT.

About this clonotype itself: One junction end disagrees with the germline gene, perhaps due to a read error. V gene TRBV7-8 combines with J gene TRBJ2-5, with D unclear. The germline CDR1 and CDR2 sequences are SGHVS and FQNEAQ. The CDR3 is 13 amino acids. The CDR3 loop reads CASSFKGQEPQYF. As DNA, the CDR3 is TGTGCCAGCAGCTTTAAAGGCCAAGAGCCCCAGTACTTC.

The V call is TRBV15, the J call TRBJ2-5, with D tentatively TRBD1 (5 bases). Trimming shortened V by 0 bases and J by 6 bases, and 17 bases separated the two germline ends. The CDR3 is made up of 16 amino acids. Germline-derived CDR1 and CDR2 are LNHNV and YYDKDF (reference sequence). For the CDR3, the DNA is TGTGCCACCAGCAGAGATGGGGCGATAGGGCTAAAGACCCAGTACTTC. Amino acids: CATSRDGAIGLKTQYF. The variable domain in full, completed from reference TRBV15 and TRBJ2-5, reads DAMVIQNPRYQVTQFGKPVTLSCSQTLNHNVMYWYQQKSSQAPKLLFHYYDKDFNNEADTPDNFQSRRPNTSFCFLDIRSPGLGDTAMYLCATSRDGAIGLKTQYFGPGTRLLVL.

The CDR3, as DNA: TGTGCCAGTATAGCGTCCGGGGAGGATACGCAGTATTTT. Translation gives CASIASGEDTQYF. The chain has TRBV27 and TRBJ2-3; perhaps TRBD2 as D (5 bases). Germline-derived CDR1 and CDR2 are MNHEY and SMNVEV (reference sequence). V lost 9 bases and J 6 bases, leaving 16 bases between the germline ends. This CDR3 contains 13 residues.

A remark on this clonotype: The junction does not match germline at one end; this may be a read error. J is TRBJ2-5 and V is TRBV7-7; 7 bases are shared with TRBD1. The length of the CDR3 is 15 residues. Germline V lookup: CDR1 SSHAT, CDR2 FNYEAQ (reference sequence). The CDR3 loop reads CASSQRQGRLETQYF. CDR3 DNA sequence: TGTGCTAGCAGCCAACGACAGGGACGCTTGGAGACCCAGTACTTC.

The V and J genes are TRBV5-1 and TRBJ2-7; 8 positions agree with TRBD1. This CDR3 has 14 amino acids. The ends lost 4 bases at V and 2 bases at J; junction bases unmatched: 5. CDR1 and CDR2 from the germline V gene are SGHRS and YFSETQ. Here the CDR3 reads CASSKGQGTYEQYF. Here the CDR3 DNA reads TGCGCCAGCAGCAAAGGACAGGGCACCTACGAGCAGTACTTC.

This chain links TRBV27 with TRBJ2-5; D possibly uses TRBD1 or TRBD2 (5 bases each). Trimming stripped 8 bases from V and 11 bases from J, with 24 bases between. The CDR3 extends over 14 amino acids. The germline gives CDR1 MNHEY, CDR2 SMNVEV (reference sequence). CDR3 amino acids: CASRHGTEGWEQYF. The CDR3 coding sequence is TGTGCCAGCCGGCATGGGACGGAAGGCTGGGAGCAGTACTTC.

The rearrangement joins TRBV28 to TRBJ1-2; 7 positions agree with TRBD1. The trim removed 5 bases at V and 8 bases at J, leaving 11 bases unmatched. CDR3 length equals 14 residues. Germline V gives CDR1 MDHEN, CDR2 SYDVKM. For the CDR3, the DNA is TGTGCCAGCAGTAAGGGACAGAAGGGATTAGGCTACACCTTC. Translating gives CASSKGQKGLGYTF.

Details on this clonotype: The junction differs from germline at one of its ends, possibly a read error. The chain recombines TRBV7-9 with TRBJ2-6; D perhaps matches TRBD1 (5 bases). Germline loops: CDR1 SEHNR, CDR2 FQNEAQ (reference sequence). The CDR3 loop spans 15 amino acids. The CDR3 nucleotides are TGTGCCAGCAGCATTGGACCGTCTGGGGCCAACGTCCGGACTTTC. Translating gives CASSIGPSGANVRTF.

The V and J genes are TRBV25-1 and TRBJ1-2; D remains ambiguous. Trimming stripped 0 bases from V and 6 bases from J, with 8 bases between. The CDR3 covers 13 residues. Germline values: CDR1 MGHDK, CDR2 SYGVNS. This CDR3 is CASSEYTGNGYTF. The CDR3, as DNA: TGTGCCAGCAGTGAATACACGGGAAATGGCTACACCTTC.

This rearrangement joins TRBV15 to TRBJ1-1; D may be TRBD1 (6 bases). V lost 4 bases, J lost 2 bases, and 14 bases lay in between. CDR1 is LNHNV, CDR2 YYDKDF, per germline (reference sequence). CDR3 length equals 15 residues. CDR3 residues: CATSISGTSNTEAFF. Here the CDR3 DNA reads TGTGCCACCAGCATCTCCGGGACATCTAACACTGAAGCTTTCTTT.

The rearrangement links TRBV4-1 to TRBJ2-3, with TRBD1 matching over 10 bases. The CDR3 spans 15 residues. Looked up from germline, CDR1 is MGHRA and CDR2 is YSYEKL. J lost 1 base, V lost 4 bases, and 2 bases had no gene match. The CDR3 nucleotides read TGCGCCAGCAGCCGGGACAGGGGAGGCACAGATACGCAGTATTTT. Translated, it gives CASSRDRGGTDTQYF.

The chain employs TRBV20-1 and TRBJ2-1; D is unresolved. The CDR3 is made up of 14 amino acids. Trimming took off 0 bases at V and 3 bases at J, with 9 bases between the two ends. From germline, CDR1 is DFQATT and CDR2 SNEGSKA (reference sequence). CDR3 sequence (DNA): TGCAGTGCTAGAGAACCGAATGACTACAATGAGCAGTTCTTC. This codes for CSAREPNDYNEQFF.

The gene calls are TRBV10-3 and TRBJ2-5, with 8 bases that match TRBD1. Germline V gene sequence: CDR1 ENHRY, CDR2 SYGVKD. CDR3 size: 16 residues. Trimming removed 3 bases from V and 4 bases from J; junction bases left unmatched: 10. DNA for the CDR3: TGTGCCATCAGTGATAGGACAGGGAGGTCTGGAGAGACCCAGTACTTC. It codes for CAISDRTGRSGETQYF.

In this sample, this clonotype turned up a few times. The chain is built from TRBV5-1 and TRBJ2-5, with unresolved D. Between the trimmed V and J ends, which lost 2 bases and 3 bases, there was a span of 14 bases. Looked up from germline, CDR1 is SGHRS and CDR2 is YFSETQ. The CDR3 is made up of 15 amino acids. CDR3 region: CASSLGWAREETQYF. As DNA, the CDR3 is TGCGCCAGCAGCTTAGGGTGGGCCAGAGAAGAGACCCAGTACTTC.

This chain links TRBV7-9 with TRBJ2-7; TRBD1 agrees at 8 bases. CDR1 and CDR2 (germline): SEHNR, FQNEAQ (reference sequence). The trim removed 4 bases at V and 2 bases at J, leaving 4 bases unmatched. The CDR3 length is 14 residues. The CDR3 sequence is CASSSPQGAYEQYF. In nucleotides, the CDR3 is TGTGCCAGCAGCTCGCCACAGGGGGCCTACGAGCAGTACTTC.

This clonotype was seen more than once but under ten times. This chain uses TRBV14 with TRBJ2-7; D could derive from TRBD1 or TRBD2 (5 bases each). Trimming pared 5 bases from V and 0 bases from J, leaving 14 bases between. The CDR3 is 15 amino acids. Germline V gene data show CDR1 as SGHDN and CDR2 as FVKESK. The CDR3 is CASSALGTVSYEQYF. The CDR3 DNA follows: TGTGCCAGCAGCGCTCTAGGGACGGTCTCCTACGAGCAGTACTTC.